The rows below give T cell receptor beta chains drawn from one sample of a study of cytomegalovirus exposure and HLA in healthy donors. Clones were sequenced by immunoSEQ multiplex PCR, and TCRdb holds only the in-frame ones, with some missing. The table records about 130,000 clones, roughly four fifths of them present only once. Sequenced input: PBMCs. Receptors originate from an older woman in good health and CMV-seropositive. CDR3s include the opening cysteine and the closing phenylalanine or tryptophan. The order of the fields is D gene, J gene, V gene, clone size, CDR3 DNA, CDR3 protein. D genes are given only for firm matches. The size entry is marked missing in some rows and otherwise reads once, few, many or a size class.

D gene: .
J gene: TRBJ1-1
V gene: TRBV7-2
clone size: .
CDR3 DNA: TGTGCCAGCAGCTTAGAAGGCAGGGGTCTTTTGGAAGCTTTCTTT
CDR3 protein: CASSLEGRGLLEAFF

D gene: .
J gene: TRBJ2-3
V gene: TRBV19
clone size: .
CDR3 DNA: TGTGCCAGTAGCATGGGACTTAGCACAGATACGCAGTATTTT
CDR3 protein: CASSMGLSTDTQYF

D gene: .
J gene: TRBJ2-2
V gene: TRBV11-1
clone size: .
CDR3 DNA: TGTGCCAGCAGCCCATACACCGGGGAGCTGTTTTTT
CDR3 protein: CASSPYTGELFF

D gene: .
J gene: TRBJ2-1
V gene: TRBV9
clone size: .
CDR3 DNA: TGTGCCAGCAGCGTAGCGGGTCACAATGAGCAGTTCTTC
CDR3 protein: CASSVAGHNEQFF

D gene: .
J gene: TRBJ2-3
V gene: TRBV11-3
clone size: .
CDR3 DNA: TGTGCCAGCAGCCCCCGTGGCACAGATACGCAGTATTTT
CDR3 protein: CASSPRGTDTQYF

D gene: .
J gene: TRBJ2-7
V gene: TRBV11-1
clone size: .
CDR3 DNA: TGTGCCAGCAGCTTATTCACAGGAAGAGACTACGAGCAGTACTTC
CDR3 protein: CASSLFTGRDYEQYF

D gene: .
J gene: TRBJ2-7
V gene: TRBV5-5
clone size: once
CDR3 DNA: TGTGCCAGCAGCTTGGACCCCCTATACGAGCAGTACTTC
CDR3 protein: CASSLDPLYEQYF

D gene: .
J gene: TRBJ2-1
V gene: TRBV7-3
clone size: .
CDR3 DNA: TGTGCCAGCAGCTTACACCCCTTGGCAGCGGGCACCTACAATGAGCAGTTCTTC
CDR3 protein: CASSLHPLAAGTYNEQFF

D gene: TRBD2
J gene: TRBJ2-1
V gene: TRBV19
clone size: .
CDR3 DNA: TGTGCCAGTACCACTAAGGGGCGGGGGGCGAACTACAATGAGCAGTTCTTC
CDR3 protein: CASTTKGRGANYNEQFF

D gene: TRBD1
J gene: TRBJ2-5
V gene: TRBV5-1
clone size: .
CDR3 DNA: TGCGCCAGCAGCTCTGGACAGGGCATACAAGAGACCCAGTACTTC
CDR3 protein: CASSSGQGIQETQYF

D gene: .
J gene: TRBJ1-1
V gene: TRBV7-2
clone size: .
CDR3 DNA: TGTGCCAGCAGCCTGGGACAGAACACTGAAGCTTTCTTT
CDR3 protein: CASSLGQNTEAFF

D gene: .
J gene: TRBJ2-1
V gene: TRBV7-9
clone size: .
CDR3 DNA: TGTGCCAGCAGCTCCGTTGCGGCCCAAGAATATTACAATGAGCAGTTCTTC
CDR3 protein: CASSSVAAQEYYNEQFF

D gene: .
J gene: TRBJ1-2
V gene: TRBV19
clone size: .
CDR3 DNA: TGTGCCAGTAGACCACGACAGACCTTTAACTATGGCTACACCTTC
CDR3 protein: CASRPRQTFNYGYTF

D gene: .
J gene: TRBJ2-3
V gene: TRBV11-2
clone size: .
CDR3 DNA: TGTGCCAGCAGCCCAGGGATAGATACGCAGTATTTT
CDR3 protein: CASSPGIDTQYF

D gene: .
J gene: TRBJ1-5
V gene: TRBV6-6
clone size: few
CDR3 DNA: TGTGCCAGCAGTCGGGATAATCAGCCCCAGCATTTT
CDR3 protein: CASSRDNQPQHF

D gene: TRBD1
J gene: TRBJ2-7
V gene: TRBV6-1
clone size: .
CDR3 DNA: TGTGCCAGCAGTGAAGACGGACAGGACGAGCAGTACTTC
CDR3 protein: CASSEDGQDEQYF

D gene: TRBD2
J gene: TRBJ2-7
V gene: TRBV6-1
clone size: .
CDR3 DNA: TGTGCCAGCACGGGGGGAATATACGAGCAGTACTTC
CDR3 protein: CASTGGIYEQYF

D gene: TRBD1
J gene: TRBJ2-7
V gene: TRBV27
clone size: .
CDR3 DNA: TGTGCCAGCAGTTCCAGGACAGGGGGCCTAACCTACGAGCAGTACTTC
CDR3 protein: CASSSRTGGLTYEQYF

D gene: .
J gene: TRBJ2-5
V gene: TRBV7-2
clone size: .
CDR3 DNA: TGTGCCAGCAGCTTATCCGGCGGGTTCCAAGAGACCCAGTACTTC
CDR3 protein: CASSLSGGFQETQYF

D gene: TRBD2
J gene: TRBJ2-7
V gene: TRBV29-1
clone size: .
CDR3 DNA: TGCAGCGCCATGGGACTAGCGGGAGGGCCCTCCTACGAGCAGTACTTC
CDR3 protein: CSAMGLAGGPSYEQYF

D gene: .
J gene: TRBJ1-1
V gene: TRBV19
clone size: .
CDR3 DNA: TGTGCCAGTAGTCTCCGACAGTCGGGGAACACTGAAGCTTTCTTT
CDR3 protein: CASSLRQSGNTEAFF

D gene: .
J gene: TRBJ1-2
V gene: TRBV5-1
clone size: few
CDR3 DNA: TGCGCCAGCAGCTTGGAAGGGGGACGGAACTATGGCTACACCTTC
CDR3 protein: CASSLEGGRNYGYTF

D gene: .
J gene: TRBJ1-1
V gene: TRBV15
clone size: .
CDR3 DNA: TGTGCCACCAGCAGAGATTTCGGCAGGGCGAACACTGAAGCTTTCTTT
CDR3 protein: CATSRDFGRANTEAFF

D gene: TRBD2
J gene: TRBJ2-7
V gene: TRBV6-5
clone size: .
CDR3 DNA: TGTGCCAGCAACGGACTAGCGGACTCTTCCTACGAGCAGTACTTC
CDR3 protein: CASNGLADSSYEQYF

D gene: .
J gene: TRBJ2-7
V gene: TRBV6-1
clone size: .
CDR3 DNA: TGTGCCAGCAGCCGACAGGTCCCCTACGAGCAGTACTTC
CDR3 protein: CASSRQVPYEQYF

D gene: .
J gene: TRBJ1-1
V gene: TRBV6-5
clone size: .
CDR3 DNA: TGTGCCAGCAGTTACTCAGCAGGGGTAGACACTGAAGCTTTCTTT
CDR3 protein: CASSYSAGVDTEAFF

D gene: TRBD1
J gene: TRBJ1-4
V gene: TRBV30
clone size: .
CDR3 DNA: TGTGCCTGGAGTATGGACAGGGGGAATGAAAAACTGTTTTTT
CDR3 protein: CAWSMDRGNEKLFF

D gene: TRBD2
J gene: TRBJ2-3
V gene: TRBV7-2
clone size: .
CDR3 DNA: TGTGCCAGCAGCTCGGGACTATCCCCCCATACGCAGTATTTT
CDR3 protein: CASSSGLSPHTQYF

D gene: .
J gene: TRBJ2-7
V gene: TRBV5-4
clone size: .
CDR3 DNA: TGTGCCAGCAGCGGAGGGGGCGGGTTCACCTACGAGCAGTACTTC
CDR3 protein: CASSGGGGFTYEQYF

D gene: TRBD1
J gene: TRBJ1-2
V gene: TRBV5-4
clone size: .
CDR3 DNA: TGTGCCAGCAGCTTTGAGATCAGGGGGCGAAACTATGGCTACACCTTC
CDR3 protein: CASSFEIRGRNYGYTF

D gene: TRBD1
J gene: TRBJ2-5
V gene: TRBV5-1
clone size: .
CDR3 DNA: TGCGCCAGCAGTTCGACAGGGGGGGGGCAAGAGACCCAGTACTTC
CDR3 protein: CASSSTGGGQETQYF

D gene: .
J gene: TRBJ1-1
V gene: TRBV19
clone size: .
CDR3 DNA: TGTGCCAGTAGCAATACAGCGAACACTGAAGCTTTCTTT
CDR3 protein: CASSNTANTEAFF

D gene: .
J gene: TRBJ2-2
V gene: TRBV5-1
clone size: .
CDR3 DNA: TGCGCCAGCACGCCGTCTCCTCAGGGAAGCACCGGGGAGCTGTTTTTT
CDR3 protein: CASTPSPQGSTGELFF

D gene: .
J gene: TRBJ2-3
V gene: TRBV30
clone size: .
CDR3 DNA: TGTGCCTGGAGTGTAGACAGGTATACGCAGTATTTT
CDR3 protein: CAWSVDRYTQYF

D gene: TRBD2
J gene: TRBJ2-7
V gene: TRBV5-6
clone size: .
CDR3 DNA: TGTGCCAGCAGATCCGGACTAGCGGGGTTCTACGAGCAGTACTTC
CDR3 protein: CASRSGLAGFYEQYF

D gene: TRBD1
J gene: TRBJ1-2
V gene: TRBV5-1
clone size: .
CDR3 DNA: TGCGCCAGCAGCGGGGGACAGGCGAACTATGGCTACACCTTC
CDR3 protein: CASSGGQANYGYTF

D gene: .
J gene: TRBJ2-2
V gene: TRBV4-1
clone size: .
CDR3 DNA: TGCGCCAGCAGCCAAGAGGGTAGGGAGACCGGGGAGCTGTTTTTT
CDR3 protein: CASSQEGRETGELFF

D gene: .
J gene: TRBJ1-5
V gene: TRBV7-2
clone size: few
CDR3 DNA: TGTGCCAGCAGCCATACAGGGTTCAATCAGCCCCAGCATTTT
CDR3 protein: CASSHTGFNQPQHF

D gene: .
J gene: TRBJ1-3
V gene: TRBV9
clone size: once
CDR3 DNA: TGTGCCAGCAGCGTAGAAGGAGGGCAGCGCACCATATATTTT
CDR3 protein: CASSVEGGQRTIYF

D gene: .
J gene: TRBJ2-7
V gene: TRBV7-2
clone size: .
CDR3 DNA: TGTGCCAGCAGCTCCTCACAGGGATTGGAGCAGTACTTC
CDR3 protein: CASSSSQGLEQYF

D gene: .
J gene: TRBJ1-1
V gene: TRBV4-3
clone size: .
CDR3 DNA: TGCGCCAGCAGCCAAGACTCAGGGTCCGTGGACACTGAAGCTTTCTTT
CDR3 protein: CASSQDSGSVDTEAFF

D gene: .
J gene: TRBJ2-7
V gene: TRBV9
clone size: .
CDR3 DNA: TGTGCCAGCAGCGTAGATAGTTACTTGGAGGAGCAGTACTTC
CDR3 protein: CASSVDSYLEEQYF

D gene: .
J gene: TRBJ2-1
V gene: TRBV6-6
clone size: .
CDR3 DNA: TGTGCCAGCAGGGGGGCGTCCCTCTCCTACAATGAGCAGTTCTTC
CDR3 protein: CASRGASLSYNEQFF

D gene: TRBD2
J gene: TRBJ2-7
V gene: TRBV4-3
clone size: .
CDR3 DNA: TGCGCCAGCAGCCAAGAAATGGGCGGGGGAGAGCAGTACTTC
CDR3 protein: CASSQEMGGGEQYF

D gene: .
J gene: TRBJ1-2
V gene: TRBV2
clone size: few
CDR3 DNA: TGTGCCAGCAGTGAGGGGGGGCGGGGAGGCTACACCTTC
CDR3 protein: CASSEGGRGGYTF

D gene: .
J gene: TRBJ2-3
V gene: TRBV4-3
clone size: .
CDR3 DNA: TGCGCCAGCAGCCAAGAGCCAGGGCTTGGGACAGATACGCAGTATTTT
CDR3 protein: CASSQEPGLGTDTQYF

D gene: TRBD1
J gene: TRBJ1-1
V gene: TRBV7-9
clone size: .
CDR3 DNA: TGTGCCAGCAGCCCAGGACAGGGGATGAACACTGAAGCTTTCTTT
CDR3 protein: CASSPGQGMNTEAFF

D gene: TRBD1
J gene: TRBJ1-4
V gene: TRBV30
clone size: .
CDR3 DNA: TGTGCCTGGAGTGATCAGGGGGCTGGTGAAAAACTGTTTTTT
CDR3 protein: CAWSDQGAGEKLFF

D gene: .
J gene: TRBJ1-4
V gene: TRBV30
clone size: .
CDR3 DNA: TGTGCCTGGACAAAGGGACTTAGAGAAAAACTGTTTTTT
CDR3 protein: CAWTKGLREKLFF

D gene: TRBD1
J gene: TRBJ1-4
V gene: TRBV19
clone size: .
CDR3 DNA: TGTGCCAGCTCGGACAGGGAGTATCAAAATGAAAAACTGTTTTTT
CDR3 protein: CASSDREYQNEKLFF

D gene: .
J gene: TRBJ2-7
V gene: TRBV27
clone size: .
CDR3 DNA: TGTGCCAGCAGTTCCCCGCTGCAGGGGACCTACGAGCAGTACTTC
CDR3 protein: CASSSPLQGTYEQYF

D gene: .
J gene: TRBJ1-3
V gene: TRBV7-9
clone size: .
CDR3 DNA: TGTGCCAGCAGCCGGGCGGGGTCCAGCTCTGGAAACACCATATATTTT
CDR3 protein: CASSRAGSSSGNTIYF

D gene: TRBD2
J gene: TRBJ2-7
V gene: TRBV6-6
clone size: .
CDR3 DNA: TGTGCCAGCAGTTCCAGCGGGGACTACGAGCAGTACTTC
CDR3 protein: CASSSSGDYEQYF

D gene: .
J gene: TRBJ2-3
V gene: TRBV6-6
clone size: .
CDR3 DNA: TGTGCTAGCAGTTACTCGGGGCAGTTAGCCGATACGCAGTATTTT
CDR3 protein: CASSYSGQLADTQYF

D gene: TRBD1
J gene: TRBJ2-5
V gene: TRBV5-1
clone size: .
CDR3 DNA: TGCGCCAGCAGCTTGGAGGGCAGGGGGAGAGAGACCCAGTACTTC
CDR3 protein: CASSLEGRGRETQYF

D gene: .
J gene: TRBJ1-6
V gene: TRBV5-8
clone size: .
CDR3 DNA: TGTGCCAGCAGACAGGAGGGTTCCTATAATTCACCCCTCCACTTT
CDR3 protein: CASRQEGSYNSPLHF

D gene: TRBD2
J gene: TRBJ2-7
V gene: TRBV11-1
clone size: .
CDR3 DNA: TGTGCCAGCAGCTTATCTGGACTAGCGGCCTCCTACGAGCAGTACTTC
CDR3 protein: CASSLSGLAASYEQYF

D gene: .
J gene: TRBJ1-1
V gene: TRBV2
clone size: .
CDR3 DNA: TGTGCCAGCAGTCCGGCCCCGGGGAACACTGAAGCTTTCTTT
CDR3 protein: CASSPAPGNTEAFF

D gene: TRBD2
J gene: TRBJ2-5
V gene: TRBV5-4
clone size: .
CDR3 DNA: TGTGCCAGCAGCTTAGGGCGGGGGAAGGAAAAGACCCAGTACTTC
CDR3 protein: CASSLGRGKEKTQYF